The clone carrying this T cell receptor beta chain was picked up a small number of times. Based on CD45RO/CCR7/CD25/CD127/CD95/CD27, CD4+ regulatory, stem cell-like memory, naive and central memory cells were sorted. Populations isolated by sorting all had purity greater than 95%. This sample stems from a study of beta chain features in type 1 diabetes. The authors reverse transcribed all of the isolated RNA, so sequencing captured expressed TCRB transcripts. Sequenced by immunoSEQ multiplex PCR; TCRdb stores in-frame clones only, minus some. The repertoire has some 140,000 clones, nearly 9.5% of them found once; the top ten carry about 0.61%. The germline V gene has CDR1 LGHNA and CDR2 YNFKEQ. The V gene lost 6 bases and the J gene lost 5 bases, with 14 bases spanning the gap. This CDR3 comprises 15 residues.

V is TRBV4-2 and J is TRBJ1-6, with D hard to call. Sequencing used central memory CD4+ T cells from blood. The origin of this receptor is a man aged 18-30 years in good health. The CDR3 nucleotides are TGTGCCAGCAGTCTCCTCCGGGATCATAATTCACCCCTCCACTTT. It codes for CASSLLRDHNSPLHF.